This record concerns one T cell receptor (beta chain) sequence. This specimen belongs to a study of CD8 T cells in Susac syndrome. Random hexamers were used to reverse transcribe an amount of roughly 0.45 to 1 ug RNA. Each CDR3 protein is one row after TCRdb ran MiXCR on the immunoSEQ multiplex PCR reads. The table has about 81,000 distinct CDR3 sequences, approximately 95% seen once; the top ten hold roughly 1%. Germline CDR1 LNHNV, CDR2 YYDKDF (reference sequence). This CDR3 spans 13 amino acids. The ends were cut back, 7 bases at V and 4 bases at J, with 14 bases in the middle. Specimen: CD8+ T cells from PBMCs. This sequence was found in a human donor with Susac syndrome. The V call is TRBV15, the J call TRBJ2-7; possibly TRBD1 for D (7 bases). In nucleotides, the CDR3 is TGTGCCACCATGCAGGGGGGCAAGTACGAGCAGTACTTC. The encoded protein is CATMQGGKYEQYF.